This entry lists 12 T cell receptor beta chains sequenced from one sample in a study of OX40 agonist ivuxolimab in advanced cancers. Sequencing used immunoSEQ multiplex PCR; TCRdb keeps in-frame clones, though not all of them. The top ten hold around 9.8% of the sample, which has 60,000 to 65,000 clones, about four fifths seen once. The source material was CD4+ or CD8+ T cells sorted from blood, sampled in a trial of the OX40 agonist ivuxolimab. The receptors derive from an adult with an advanced solid tumor such as melanoma, head and neck, liver or kidney cancer.

V usage is TRBV29-1 and J usage is TRBJ1-3; 9 bases match TRBD1. The V segment lost 4 bases and the J segment 0 bases; nucleotides outside the gene matches: 10. Germline V CDR1 and CDR2: SQVTM, ANQGSEA. This CDR3 is built from 17 residues. This CDR3 is CSVVPRTGANSGNTIYF. The CDR3 DNA follows: TGCAGCGTTGTTCCCCGGACAGGGGCCAACTCTGGAAACACCATATATTTT.

The chain carries TRBV5-6 and TRBJ1-1, with 7 bases matching TRBD1. This CDR3 is 14 amino acids long. Germline assignment: CDR1 SGHDT and CDR2 YYEEEE. J gave up 4 bases and V 4 bases, and 7 bases lay outside the gene matches. CDR3 sequence (DNA): TGTGCCAGCAGCCGGCTCAGGGGGTTCACTGAAGCTTTCTTT. This translates into CASSRLRGFTEAFF.

This clone was seen just once. The chain joins TRBV28 to TRBJ2-1, with a possible D match to TRBD1 (6 bases). Trimming removed 10 bases at V and 4 bases at J, with 8 bases between. Germline V gene sequence: CDR1 MDHEN, CDR2 SYDVKM. This CDR3 is 11 amino acids long. The CDR3 sequence: CATTGYNEQFF. Here the CDR3 DNA reads TGTGCCACTACAGGGTACAATGAGCAGTTCTTC.

The rearrangement links TRBV7-9 to TRBJ2-5, with D unresolved. Trimming left V 1 base short and J 2 bases short, with 8 bases between. Germline CDR1 and CDR2: SEHNR and FQNEAQ (reference sequence). The CDR3 has 14 residues. Here the CDR3 reads CASSLGVGQETQYF. CDR3 DNA sequence: TGTGCCAGCAGCTTAGGTGTGGGACAAGAGACCCAGTACTTC.

The CDR3 spells CASSLDRWNTEAFF. Here the CDR3 DNA reads TGTGCCAGCAGCTTGGATCGGTGGAACACTGAAGCTTTCTTT. The chain carries TRBV5-5 and TRBJ1-1; no definite D call. Trimming stripped 0 bases from V and 1 base from J, with 7 bases between. This CDR3 contains 14 residues. In germline, CDR1 is SGHKS, CDR2 YYEKEE (reference sequence).

Remarks on this clone: At one end, the junction sequence differs from germline, possibly due to a read error. The sample holds other DNA sequences that translate to the same CDR3. This chain joins TRBV4-2 and TRBJ2-2; weak D call: TRBD2 (5 bases). The CDR3 length is 14 residues. Looked up from germline, CDR1 is LGHNA and CDR2 is YNFKEQ. CDR3 sequence reads: CASRVGANTGELFF. The DNA of the CDR3 is TGTGCCAGCAGGGTGGGAGCGAATACCGGGGAGCTGTTTTTT.

This clone showed up just once. The rearrangement uses TRBV14 and TRBJ2-1; the D call may be TRBD1 or TRBD2 (6 bases each). CDR1 and CDR2 (germline): SGHDN, FVKESK. The V and J ends lost 0 bases and 9 bases respectively, with 18 bases between them. This CDR3 has 16 residues. CDR3 amino acids: CASSQERGTLGLEQFF. The DNA for the CDR3 is TGTGCCAGCAGCCAAGAACGGGGGACATTAGGACTTGAGCAGTTCTTC.

V and J are TRBV2 and TRBJ1-1; a possible D gene is TRBD1 (6 bases). Trimming cost V 7 bases and J 1 base, with 13 bases left between them. Germline V gene data show CDR1 as SNHLY and CDR2 as FYNNEI. This CDR3 comprises 14 residues. This CDR3 is CASMRGRGNTEAFF. The CDR3, as DNA: TGTGCCAGCATGCGGGGGCGGGGGAACACTGAAGCTTTCTTT.

The chain has TRBV18 and TRBJ1-1; 7 bases fit TRBD1. V was clipped by 4 bases and J by 0 bases; unmatched bases: 5. This CDR3 is 15 amino acids long. Germline CDR1 reads KGHSH; CDR2 reads LQKENI. The CDR3 nucleotides are TGTGCCAGCTCACAACTGGGACAGATGAACACTGAAGCTTTCTTT. Protein: CASSQLGQMNTEAFF.

This clone was counted a single time. The J gene is TRBJ2-7, the V gene TRBV6-1; D may be TRBD1 (5 bases). The CDR3 is made up of 14 amino acids. The germline V and J ends were trimmed by 3 bases and 2 bases, with 11 bases remaining between them. Germline assignment: CDR1 MNHNS and CDR2 SASEGT. CDR3 residues: CASSESQVTYEQYF. The CDR3 DNA reads as TGTGCCAGCAGTGAGTCACAGGTTACCTACGAGCAGTACTTC.

The chain uses TRBV5-4 and TRBJ2-7; no definite D call. This CDR3 has 13 residues. Germline V gives CDR1 SGHNT, CDR2 YYREEE (reference sequence). V was clipped by 0 bases and J by 2 bases, with 6 bases between them. Written as DNA, the CDR3 is TGTGCCAGCAGCTTGGAACAGACCTACGAGCAGTACTTC. It specifies CASSLEQTYEQYF.

This clone has just one count. The J gene is TRBJ2-1, the V gene TRBV10-3; 10 nucleotides line up with TRBD1. Looked up from germline, CDR1 is ENHRY and CDR2 is SYGVKD. Trimming removed 4 bases from V and 2 bases from J; junction bases left unmatched: 5. This CDR3 contains 16 residues. The CDR3 region has the DNA TGTGCCATCAGTGCCTTGGGACAGGGGACCTACAATGAGCAGTTCTTC. Encoded protein: CAISALGQGTYNEQFF.